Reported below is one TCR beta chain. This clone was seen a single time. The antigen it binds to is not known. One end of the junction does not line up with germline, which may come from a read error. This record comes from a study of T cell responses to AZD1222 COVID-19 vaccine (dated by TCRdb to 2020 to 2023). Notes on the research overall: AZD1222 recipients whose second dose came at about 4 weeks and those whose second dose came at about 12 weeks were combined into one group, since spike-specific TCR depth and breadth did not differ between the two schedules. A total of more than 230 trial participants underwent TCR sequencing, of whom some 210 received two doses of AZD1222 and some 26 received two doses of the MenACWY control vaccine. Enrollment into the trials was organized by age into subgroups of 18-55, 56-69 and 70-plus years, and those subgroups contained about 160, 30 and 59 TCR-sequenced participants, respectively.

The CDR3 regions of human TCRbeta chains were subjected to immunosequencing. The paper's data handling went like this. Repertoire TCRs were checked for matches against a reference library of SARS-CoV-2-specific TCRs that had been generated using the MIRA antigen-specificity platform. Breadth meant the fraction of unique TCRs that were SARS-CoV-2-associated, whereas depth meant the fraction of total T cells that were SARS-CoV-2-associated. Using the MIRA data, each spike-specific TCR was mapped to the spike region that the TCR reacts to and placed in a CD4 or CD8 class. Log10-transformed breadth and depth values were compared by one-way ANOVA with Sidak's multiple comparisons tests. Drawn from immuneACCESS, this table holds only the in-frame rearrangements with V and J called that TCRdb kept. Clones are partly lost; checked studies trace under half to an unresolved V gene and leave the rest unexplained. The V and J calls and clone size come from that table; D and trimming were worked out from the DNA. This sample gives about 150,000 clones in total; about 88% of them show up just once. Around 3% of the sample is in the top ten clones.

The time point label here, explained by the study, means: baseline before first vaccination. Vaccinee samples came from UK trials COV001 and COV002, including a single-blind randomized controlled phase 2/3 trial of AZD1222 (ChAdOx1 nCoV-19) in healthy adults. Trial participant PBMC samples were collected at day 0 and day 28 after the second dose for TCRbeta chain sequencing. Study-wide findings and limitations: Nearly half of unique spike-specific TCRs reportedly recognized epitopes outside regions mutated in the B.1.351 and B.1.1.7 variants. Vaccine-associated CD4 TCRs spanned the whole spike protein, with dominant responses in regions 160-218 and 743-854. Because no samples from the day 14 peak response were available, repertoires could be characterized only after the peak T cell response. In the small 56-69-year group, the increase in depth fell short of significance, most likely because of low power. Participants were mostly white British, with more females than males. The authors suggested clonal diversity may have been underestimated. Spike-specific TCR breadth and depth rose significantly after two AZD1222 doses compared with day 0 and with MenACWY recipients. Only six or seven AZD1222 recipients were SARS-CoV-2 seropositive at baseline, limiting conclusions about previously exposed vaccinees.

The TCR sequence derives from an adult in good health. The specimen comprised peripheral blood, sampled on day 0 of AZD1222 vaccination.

The bases read TGTGCCAGCAGCTGGACAACCGGGACAGAGAGGAACTTC. Its protein is CASSWTTGTERNF. The V and J genes are TRBV7-2 and TRBJ2-4, and 7 bases in between align with TRBD1. Sequences SGHTA (CDR1) and FQGNSA (CDR2) are obtained from the germline V gene. The CDR3 starts with the cysteine, ends with the phenylalanine, and has 13 residues. The kept DNA is CDR3 alone, 39 bases in frame from the first base.